The text below deals with one TCR beta chain. Its target antigen remains unknown. Per-base qualities were not stored, and no clone one base away is much larger. Different DNA sequences within this sample yield the same CDR3. Library prep was done by the immunoSEQ multiplex PCR assay. TCR beta CDR3 sequencing was performed on DNA from the cultured, isolated CD4+ T cells. The authors processed their data as follows. Non-productive TCR sequences were removed and reads were trimmed to the CDR3 region, keeping CDR3s of at least 7 amino acids. Antigen-specific clonotypes were identified using the MANAFEST web app by comparison of expansion in peptide wells against reference cultures. To be called positive, a clone needed expansion at FDR<0.05 compared with the reference and with all other wells, an odds ratio greater than 5, and a frequency greater than 0.1% in two replicate wells. A clonotype was defined as cross-reactive if the clonotype was significantly expanded both in SARS-CoV-2 spike wells and in at least one common cold coronavirus spike condition. CDR3 similarity was assessed by Levenshtein distance with the stringdist R package, and unrooted trees were built with ape in R 3.6.1. The table was pulled from immuneACCESS by TCRdb, which kept in-frame rearrangements only. Such tables lose some clones; where checked, under half of the loss comes from unresolved V genes, and the rest has no known cause. The V and J calls and clone size were taken over from that table, and D and trimming were inferred from the DNA. A total of 17,000 or so clones appear in this sample, around 70% of them only once. The ten most abundant clones make up around 9% of the sample.

In the ViraFEST assay, PBMC were stimulated with viral peptide pools, and antigen-specific CD4+ T cell clonotypes were then identified by expansion using TCR sequencing. After approximately eleven days of culture, CD4+ T cells were isolated with the EasySep CD4+ T cell isolation kit. Each participant got two doses of an mRNA SARS-CoV-2 vaccine, either BNT162b2 or mRNA-1273. None of the healthy vaccine recipients had a prior SARS-CoV-2 infection, which was confirmed by nucleocapsid antibody tests that came back negative both before and after vaccination. Each well held more than 1.5 million PBMC cultured in IMDM containing about 5.5% human AB serum, 8.5 to 10 IU/ml IL-2 and gentamicin, along with around 11 ug/ml peptides. Half of the culture medium was replaced with fresh IL-2-containing medium on days 3 and 7. Each peptide stimulation condition was cultured in triplicate wells unless otherwise noted. PBMC were separated from whole blood using Ficoll-Paque Plus gradient centrifugation and were then either cryopreserved at -140C or used fresh. The overlapping peptide pools covered the spike proteins of SARS-CoV-2 as well as those of the common cold coronaviruses HCoV-NL63, HCoV-OC43 and HCoV-229E. Genomic DNA was extracted from cultured CD4+ T cells with the QIAamp micro DNA kit.

This sample stems from a study of vaccination effects on CD4 cells after COVID-19 (dated by TCRdb to 2022 to 2024). For the study in its entirety: Across the study, the median time from the second dose to post-vaccine sampling was 72 days (range 14 to 241). SARS-CoV-2 spike-specific CD4+ TCR repertoires from before and after mRNA vaccination were compared in COVID-19 convalescent patients and in infection-naive vaccine recipients. Cultures from other donors in the study were sequenced with the Oncomine TCR Beta short-read assay on an Illumina iSeq 100. A total of more than 8 COVID-19 convalescent patients and a handful of SARS-CoV-2-naive healthy vaccine recipients were included in the full study.

Study-level results and caveats: Among healthy vaccine recipients, nearly all vaccine-induced clones were SARS-CoV-2 mono-reactive, and just 1 of 255 was cross-reactive with common cold coronaviruses. The study was limited by a small number of convalescent patients and lacked early post-infection timepoints. Both infection-induced and vaccine-induced clones contracted markedly at late post-vaccination timepoints, which is consistent with waning T cell responses.

Specimen: CD4+ T cells from PBMCs cultured with SARS-CoV-2 spike peptides, collected after COVID-19 vaccination. This specimen's cell subset or site label, interpreted: SARS-CoV-2 spike overlapping peptide pool stimulation. This receptor was taken from a human donor who received a COVID-19 vaccine.

The nucleotide sequence reads TGCGCCAGCAGCAATGAGGAGACCCAGTACTTC. Translated, this gives CASSNEETQYF. Rearrangement joined TRBV5-1 to TRBJ2-5; the D gene identity is not certain. According to the germline V gene, CDR1 reads SGHRS and CDR2 reads YFSETQ. V gives up 4 bases and J gives up 5 bases, and the segment between their germline ends measures 6 bases. The CDR3 sequence holds 11 residues, the cysteine and phenylalanine included. The entry retains the CDR3 DNA only, 33 bases that are in frame from base 1.